This T cell receptor beta chain was captured in a study of blood T cells in healthy people across ages. Overall study findings and caveats: Across the age range, TCR beta diversity per million T cells fell in a roughly linear way.

Comment on this clonotype: Its antigen is as yet unknown. One end of the junction fails to match germline, which may point to a read error.

This CDR3 has 15 amino acids. CDR1 and CDR2 (germline): SGHRS, YFSETQ. Then a second PCR, running about 6 to 12 cycles, was carried out with a sample-barcoded 5' primer and a J-beta primer mix. TCRdb processed the 5' RACE reads anew with MiXCR; each CDR3 protein has one entry. Among approximately 730,000 distinct CDR3 sequences listed, 35% to 45% were seen once. The sample providers were healthy Caucasian people from Russia, aged roughly 6 to 95. Investigators took 9.5 to 10 milliliters of peripheral blood from every donor. The receptor was isolated from a woman aged 55-75 years in good health. Sequenced: blood. The rearrangement uses TRBV5-1 and TRBJ2-4, with 8 bases identical to TRBD2. CDR3 nucleotides: TGCGCCGGCAGCTTGGATTGGACGGGAGGGAATATTCAGTACTTC. The encoded protein is CAGSLDWTGGNIQYF.